This TCR gamma chain was recorded in a study of Vδ1+ human thymocytes. The template was reverse-transcribed extracted RNA. CDR3 amplicons came from multiplex PCR with pooled V-gene forward and constant-region reverse primers. TCRdb reanalyzed the multiplex PCR reads using CATT. Counted here are thousands of gamma-chain clones, around 42% occurring once; the ten biggest clones make up 1.9%. Regarding the study as a whole: Thymic TRG and TRD repertoires appeared highly polyclonal. Roughly 22% of thymic delta-chain sequences were Vdelta2, with few Vdelta3, unlike blood Vdelta1+ controls.

There are 13 residues in the CDR3. The germline V gene has CDR1 GITISATS and CDR2 ISYDGTV (reference sequence). Regarding this clone: Its antigen is still unknown. The junction departs from the called germline gene at one end, perhaps through a read error.

The sequencing sample was made of Vdelta1+ gamma-delta thymocytes from the thymus. As to subset: FACS-sorted CD3+ TCRalphabeta- TCRVdelta1+ TCRVdelta2- thymocytes. The receptor's source is a boy less than two years old who had congenital heart surgery. This chain joins TRGV9 and TRGJ1 or TRGJ2. TCRdb gives no J gene; it was assigned here by matching the DNA to germline. CDR3 residues: CALWGVLVGKKLF. CDR3 DNA: TGTGCCTTGTGGGGGGTGCTGGTTGGGAAGAAACTCTTT.